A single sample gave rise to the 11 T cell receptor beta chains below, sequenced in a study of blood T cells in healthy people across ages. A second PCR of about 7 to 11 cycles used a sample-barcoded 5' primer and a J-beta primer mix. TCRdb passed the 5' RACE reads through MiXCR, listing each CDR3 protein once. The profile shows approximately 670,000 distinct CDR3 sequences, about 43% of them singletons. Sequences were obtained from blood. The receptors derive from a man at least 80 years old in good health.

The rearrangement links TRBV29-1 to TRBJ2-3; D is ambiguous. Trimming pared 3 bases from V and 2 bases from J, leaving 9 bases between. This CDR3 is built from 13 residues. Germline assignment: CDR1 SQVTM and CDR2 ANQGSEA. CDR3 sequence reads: CSVDSHYTDTQYF. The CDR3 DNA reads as TGCAGCGTTGATAGTCACTACACAGATACGCAGTATTTT.

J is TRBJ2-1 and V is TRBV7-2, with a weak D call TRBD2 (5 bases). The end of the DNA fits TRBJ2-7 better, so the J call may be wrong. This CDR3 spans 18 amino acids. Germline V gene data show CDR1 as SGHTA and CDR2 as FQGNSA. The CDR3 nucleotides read TGTGCCAGCAGCTTAGTACGCCTAGCTGAAGACTCCTACAATGAGCAGTACTTC. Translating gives CASSLVRLAEDSYNEQYF.

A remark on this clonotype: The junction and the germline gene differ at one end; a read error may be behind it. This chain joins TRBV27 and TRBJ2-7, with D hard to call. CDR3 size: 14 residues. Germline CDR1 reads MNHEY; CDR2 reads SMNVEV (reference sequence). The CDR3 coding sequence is TGTGCCTGCAGCCCCATGGTAGGATCCTACGAGCAGTACTTC. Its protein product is CACSPMVGSYEQYF.

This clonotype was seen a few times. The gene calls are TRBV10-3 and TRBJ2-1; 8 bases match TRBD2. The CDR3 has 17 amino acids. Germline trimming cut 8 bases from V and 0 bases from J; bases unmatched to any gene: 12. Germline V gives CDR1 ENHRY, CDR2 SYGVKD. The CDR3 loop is CAIRGGLGTTSYNEQFF. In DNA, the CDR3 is TGTGCCATCCGGGGGGGGCTCGGAACAACCTCCTACAATGAGCAGTTCTTC.

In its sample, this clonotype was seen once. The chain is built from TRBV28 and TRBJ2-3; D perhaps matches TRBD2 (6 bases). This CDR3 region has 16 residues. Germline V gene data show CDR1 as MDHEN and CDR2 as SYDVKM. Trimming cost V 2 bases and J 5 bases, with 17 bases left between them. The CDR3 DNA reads TGTGCCAGCAGTTTAAGTGCCGGGGGTGGGGGAGATACGCAGTATTTT. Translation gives CASSLSAGGGGDTQYF.

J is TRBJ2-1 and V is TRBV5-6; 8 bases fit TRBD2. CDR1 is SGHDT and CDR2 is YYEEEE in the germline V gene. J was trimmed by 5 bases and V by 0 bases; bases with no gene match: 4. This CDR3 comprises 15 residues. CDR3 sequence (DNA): TGTGCCAGCAGCTTGGCGGGGGGGACCAACAATGAGCAGTTCTTC. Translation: CASSLAGGTNNEQFF.

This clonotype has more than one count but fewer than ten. This CDR3 is CASSLGSSGGDTQYF. The CDR3 DNA reads as TGTGCCAGCAGCTTAGGGTCTAGCGGGGGCGATACGCAGTATTTT. The rearrangement links TRBV7-2 to TRBJ2-3; TRBD2 agrees at 10 bases. The CDR3 contains 15 residues. Germline CDR1 is SGHTA and CDR2 is FQGNSA. V lost 1 base, J lost 6 bases, and 4 bases stayed unmatched. Full variable domain (rest looked up from reference TRBV7-2 and TRBJ2-3): GAGVSQSPSNKVTEKGKDVELRCDPISGHTALYWYRQSLGQGLEFLIYFQGNSAPDKSGLPSDRFSAERTGGSVSTLTIQRTQQEDSAVYLCASSLGSSGGDTQYFGPGTRLTVL.

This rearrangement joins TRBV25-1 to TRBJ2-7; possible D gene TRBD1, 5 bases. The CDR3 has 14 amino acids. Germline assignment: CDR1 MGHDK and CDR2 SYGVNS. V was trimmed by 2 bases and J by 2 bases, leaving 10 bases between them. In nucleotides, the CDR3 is TGTGCCAGCAGTGAAGGCAGGGCCCCCTACGAGCAGTACTTC. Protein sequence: CASSEGRAPYEQYF.

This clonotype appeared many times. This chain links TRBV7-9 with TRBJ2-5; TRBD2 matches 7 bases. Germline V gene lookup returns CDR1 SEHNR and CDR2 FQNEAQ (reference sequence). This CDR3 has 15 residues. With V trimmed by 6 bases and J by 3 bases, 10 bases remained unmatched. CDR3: CASSKGGGGEETQYF. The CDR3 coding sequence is TGTGCCAGCAGTAAAGGCGGCGGGGGAGAAGAGACCCAGTACTTC.

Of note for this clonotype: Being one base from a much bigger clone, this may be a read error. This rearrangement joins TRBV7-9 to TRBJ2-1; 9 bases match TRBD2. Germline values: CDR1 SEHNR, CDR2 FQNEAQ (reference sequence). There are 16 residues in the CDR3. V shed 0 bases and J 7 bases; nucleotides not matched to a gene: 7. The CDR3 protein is CASSLAGRGGQNEQFF. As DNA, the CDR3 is TGTGCCAGCAGCTTAGCTGGGCGGGGGGGCCAGAATGAGCAGTTCTTC.

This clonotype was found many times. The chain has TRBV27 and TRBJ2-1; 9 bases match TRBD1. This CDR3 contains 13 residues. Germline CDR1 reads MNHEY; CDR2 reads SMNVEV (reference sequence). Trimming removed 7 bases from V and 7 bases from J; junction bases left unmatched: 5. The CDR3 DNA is TGTGCCAGCACGAAGGACAGGGGTAATGAGCAGTTCTTC. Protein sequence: CASTKDRGNEQFF.